The 21 T cell receptor beta chains below were found in one sample sequenced in a study of blood T cell repertoires in COVID-19. Only in-frame clones appear in the TCRdb table, and some are missing; sequencing was by immunoSEQ multiplex PCR. The sample lists about 170,000 clones; around 82% were seen once. The source material was peripheral blood. The receptors shown here come from an elderly man with COVID-19, enrolled during active disease.

The V and J genes are TRBV29-1 and TRBJ2-5; a possible D gene is TRBD1 (5 bases). This CDR3 has 14 residues. The V end was cut by 4 bases, the J end by 2 bases, with 14 bases between. Germline-derived CDR1 and CDR2 are SQVTM and ANQGSEA. CDR3 residues: CSVASRAKQETQYF. Here the CDR3 DNA reads TGCAGCGTTGCCAGCAGGGCTAAACAAGAGACCCAGTACTTC.

This clone was detected only a few times. V and J are TRBV19 and TRBJ1-5; 7 nucleotides agree with TRBD1. The CDR3 is made up of 15 amino acids. J was trimmed by 11 bases and V by 0 bases; bases with no gene match: 10. CDR1 is LNHDA and CDR2 is SQIVND in the germline V gene (reference sequence). CDR3 DNA sequence: TGTGCCAGTAGTATAGATAACAGGGGTCGCGGATCCCAGCATTTT. Residues: CASSIDNRGRGSQHF.

The genes are TRBV9 and TRBJ2-5, with a weak D call TRBD1 (6 bases). Between the trimmed V and J ends, which lost 1 base and 4 bases, there was a span of 8 bases. This CDR3 has 13 residues. The V gene's germline CDR1 is SGDLS and CDR2 YYNGEE. The CDR3 here is CASSVTGRETQYF. CDR3 nucleotide sequence: TGTGCCAGCAGCGTAACAGGGAGAGAGACCCAGTACTTC.

V and J are TRBV2 and TRBJ1-1; 11 bases line up with TRBD1. The CDR3 has 15 amino acids. The J segment lost 1 base and the V segment lost 6 bases, leaving 4 bases of the junction unmatched. CDR1 and CDR2 from the germline V gene are SNHLY and FYNNEI. DNA for the CDR3: TGTGCCAGCAGGGGACAGGGGGGTAGGAACACTGAAGCTTTCTTT. It specifies CASRGQGGRNTEAFF.

The chain recombines TRBV4-2 with TRBJ1-2, with TRBD1 matching over 9 bases. The CDR3 has 15 residues. CDR1 LGHNA and CDR2 YNFKEQ come from the germline V gene. The ends lost 4 bases at V and 3 bases at J; junction bases unmatched: 6. The CDR3 sequence: CASSPHRTGDYGYTF. As DNA, the CDR3 is TGTGCCAGCAGCCCCCACCGGACAGGGGACTATGGCTACACCTTC.

The rearrangement uses TRBV4-2 and TRBJ2-3; 11 bases are a match to TRBD2. The ends lost 4 bases at V and 3 bases at J; junction bases unmatched: 12. CDR3 length: 18 residues. In germline, CDR1 is LGHNA, CDR2 YNFKEQ. The CDR3 nucleotides are TGTGCCAGCAGCCGGGGTTTTAGCGGGGGGGCGCATACAGATACGCAGTATTTT. Amino acid sequence: CASSRGFSGGAHTDTQYF.

V usage is TRBV5-1 and J usage is TRBJ2-7, with D perhaps TRBD2 (6 bases). Trimming took off 4 bases at V and 5 bases at J, with 10 bases between the two ends. Germline lookup yields CDR1 SGHRS and CDR2 YFSETQ. This CDR3 is built from 12 residues. CDR3 sequence: CASSRETNEQYF. CDR3 nucleotides: TGCGCCAGCAGCCGGGAGACAAACGAGCAGTACTTC.

The gene calls are TRBV5-1 and TRBJ1-1; 8 bases agree with TRBD1. V lost 1 base to trimming and J lost 6 bases; unmatched junction nucleotides: 8. CDR1 and CDR2 from the germline V gene are SGHRS and YFSETQ. The CDR3 is 15 amino acids. The CDR3 spells CASSLLIGQGAEAFF. As DNA, the CDR3 is TGCGCCAGCAGCTTGCTTATTGGACAGGGCGCTGAAGCTTTCTTT.

This chain links TRBV5-4 with TRBJ2-3; possibly TRBD2 for D (6 bases). This CDR3 has 17 amino acids. The V gene's germline CDR1 is SGHNT and CDR2 YYREEE (reference sequence). V was trimmed by 4 bases and J by 0 bases, leaving 18 bases between them. The CDR3 nucleotides are TGTGCCAGCAGCCCCCACCCCCCAGCGGGTAGCACAGATACGCAGTATTTT. Its translation is CASSPHPPAGSTDTQYF.

In nucleotides, the CDR3 is TGTGCCAGTACCTCAGGACAAGCTGGAAACACCATATATTTT. Residues: CASTSGQAGNTIYF. The chain is built from TRBV19 and TRBJ1-3; a possible D gene is TRBD1 (5 bases). CDR3 length: 14 residues. Trimming pared 7 bases from V and 2 bases from J, leaving 12 bases between. Per the germline V gene, CDR1 is LNHDA and CDR2 is SQIVND (reference sequence).

The rearrangement uses TRBV10-1 and TRBJ1-3; TRBD1 aligns across 8 bases. J was trimmed by 0 bases and V by 0 bases; bases with no gene match: 10. The CDR3 is made up of 19 amino acids. Germline CDR1 and CDR2: WNHNN and SYGVQD (reference sequence). CDR3 DNA: TGCGCCAGCAGTGAGTCGACTGGACAGGGACCAGTCTCTGGAAACACCATATATTTT. Its protein is CASSESTGQGPVSGNTIYF.

This chain links TRBV3-1 (or the pseudogene TRBV3-2) with TRBJ1-2, with unresolved D. CDR1 is LGHDT, CDR2 YNNKEL, per germline (reference sequence). V gave up 3 bases and J gave up 8 bases, with 16 bases separating them. The CDR3 is 14 amino acids. CDR3: CASSQSAGAGGYTF. The CDR3 DNA sequence: TGTGCCAGCAGCCAGTCTGCGGGCGCGGGAGGCTACACCTTC.

V gene TRBV3-1 (or the pseudogene TRBV3-2) combines with J gene TRBJ2-7, with 9 bases fitting TRBD1. CDR1 is LGHDT, CDR2 YNNKEL, per germline (reference sequence). This CDR3 is built from 15 residues. V gave up 3 bases and J gave up 5 bases; unmatched junction bases: 8. In DNA, the CDR3 is TGTGCCAGCAGCCATTCCGGGACAGGGTACAACGAGCAGTACTTC. Amino acids: CASSHSGTGYNEQYF.

The chain combines TRBV2 with TRBJ1-2; possibly TRBD1 for D (5 bases). This CDR3 region has 11 residues. V shed 3 bases and J shed 6 bases, with 5 bases lying between them. The germline CDR1 and CDR2 sequences are SNHLY and FYNNEI. The chain's CDR3 is CASSETDGYTF. In DNA form, the CDR3 reads TGTGCCAGCAGTGAGACAGATGGCTACACCTTC.

The chain uses TRBV18 and TRBJ1-1; 8 bases match TRBD1. Per germline, CDR1 KGHSH and CDR2 LQKENI. The CDR3 extends over 15 amino acids. The V and J ends lost 4 bases and 5 bases, in that order; junction bases with no gene match: 9. CDR3 DNA: TGTGCCAGCTCACAGGGCAGGGGGCATGGTACTGAAGCTTTCTTT. This gives the protein CASSQGRGHGTEAFF.

The chain is built from TRBV6-5 and TRBJ2-5; D unclear. Germline assignment: CDR1 MNHEY and CDR2 SVGAGI. Deletions cut 0 bases from V and 1 base from J, with 9 bases between. CDR3 length equals 15 residues. The CDR3 sequence: CASSYSRDSQETQYF. As DNA, the CDR3 is TGTGCCAGCAGTTACTCGCGTGACTCCCAAGAGACCCAGTACTTC.

The chain recombines TRBV7-2 with TRBJ1-3, with D unresolved. V lost 5 bases and J lost 0, with 11 bases in between. Germline CDR1 reads SGHTA; CDR2 reads FQGNSA. The CDR3 is 15 residues long. CDR3 protein: CASSETRSSGNTIYF. The CDR3 DNA reads as TGTGCCAGCAGCGAAACCCGGAGCTCTGGAAACACCATATATTTT.

This clone appeared once. The V call is TRBV4-1, the J call TRBJ1-2; D is unresolved. Germline CDR1 is MGHRA and CDR2 is YSYEKL. V lost 3 bases to trimming and J lost 4 bases, with 15 bases between them. The CDR3 is made up of 15 amino acids. CDR3 nucleotides: TGCGCCAGCAGCCAGTCGAGCACAGCCGGCTATGGCTACACCTTC. It specifies CASSQSSTAGYGYTF.

The V call is TRBV12-3 or TRBV12-4, the J call TRBJ1-1; D remains unclear. V shed 1 base and J shed 8 bases, with 8 bases lying between them. There are 12 residues in the CDR3. CDR3 in amino acids: CASSLVPGEAFF. CDR3 sequence (DNA): TGTGCCAGCAGTTTAGTTCCAGGCGAAGCTTTCTTT.

The chain is built from TRBV7-9 and TRBJ2-3, with TRBD2 as a possible D gene (5 bases). The CDR3 runs 17 residues. The germline V gene encodes CDR1 SEHNR and CDR2 FQNEAQ (reference sequence). Trimming took 6 bases from V and 1 from J, leaving 20 bases between them. The CDR3 loop reads CASSPQPYLGGTDTQYF. CDR3 nucleotides: TGTGCCAGCAGTCCCCAACCCTATCTCGGGGGCACAGATACGCAGTATTTT.

The V gene is TRBV5-1, the J gene TRBJ2-7, with 10 bases aligning to TRBD1. The ends lost 4 bases at V and 2 bases at J; junction bases unmatched: 6. The germline V gene has CDR1 SGHRS and CDR2 YFSETQ. The CDR3 is made up of 15 amino acids. The CDR3 sequence is CASSNRDRGAYEQYF. The CDR3 DNA is TGCGCCAGCAGCAACCGGGACAGGGGCGCCTACGAGCAGTACTTC.